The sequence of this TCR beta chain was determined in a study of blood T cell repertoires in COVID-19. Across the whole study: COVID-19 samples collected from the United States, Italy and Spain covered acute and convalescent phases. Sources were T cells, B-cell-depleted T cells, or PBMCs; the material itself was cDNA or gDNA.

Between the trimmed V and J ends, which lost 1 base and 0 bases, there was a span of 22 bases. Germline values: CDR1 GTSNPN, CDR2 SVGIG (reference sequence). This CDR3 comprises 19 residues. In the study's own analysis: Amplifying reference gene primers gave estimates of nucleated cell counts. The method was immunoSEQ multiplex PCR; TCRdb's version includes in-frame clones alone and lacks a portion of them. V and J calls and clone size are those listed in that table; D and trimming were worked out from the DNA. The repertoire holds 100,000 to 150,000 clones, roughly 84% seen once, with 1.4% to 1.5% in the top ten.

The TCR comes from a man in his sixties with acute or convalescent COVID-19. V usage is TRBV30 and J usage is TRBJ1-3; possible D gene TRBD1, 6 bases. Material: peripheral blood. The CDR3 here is CAWSEGKGVTGLSGNTIYF. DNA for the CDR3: TGTGCCTGGAGTGAAGGAAAAGGTGTGACAGGCCTCTCTGGAAACACCATATATTTT.